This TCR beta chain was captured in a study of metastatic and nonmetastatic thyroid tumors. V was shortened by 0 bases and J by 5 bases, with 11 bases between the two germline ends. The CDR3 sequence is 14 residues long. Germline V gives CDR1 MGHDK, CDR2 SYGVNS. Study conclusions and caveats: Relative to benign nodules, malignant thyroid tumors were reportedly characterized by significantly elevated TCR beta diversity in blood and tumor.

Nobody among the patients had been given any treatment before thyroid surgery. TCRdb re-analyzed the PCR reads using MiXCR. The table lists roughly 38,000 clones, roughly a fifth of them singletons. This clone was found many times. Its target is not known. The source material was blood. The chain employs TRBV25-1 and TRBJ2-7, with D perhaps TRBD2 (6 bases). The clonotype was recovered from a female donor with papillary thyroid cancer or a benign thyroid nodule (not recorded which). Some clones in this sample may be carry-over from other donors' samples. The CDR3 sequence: CASSEYAGRDEQYF. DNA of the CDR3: TGTGCCAGCAGTGAATATGCGGGGCGGGACGAGCAGTACTTC.